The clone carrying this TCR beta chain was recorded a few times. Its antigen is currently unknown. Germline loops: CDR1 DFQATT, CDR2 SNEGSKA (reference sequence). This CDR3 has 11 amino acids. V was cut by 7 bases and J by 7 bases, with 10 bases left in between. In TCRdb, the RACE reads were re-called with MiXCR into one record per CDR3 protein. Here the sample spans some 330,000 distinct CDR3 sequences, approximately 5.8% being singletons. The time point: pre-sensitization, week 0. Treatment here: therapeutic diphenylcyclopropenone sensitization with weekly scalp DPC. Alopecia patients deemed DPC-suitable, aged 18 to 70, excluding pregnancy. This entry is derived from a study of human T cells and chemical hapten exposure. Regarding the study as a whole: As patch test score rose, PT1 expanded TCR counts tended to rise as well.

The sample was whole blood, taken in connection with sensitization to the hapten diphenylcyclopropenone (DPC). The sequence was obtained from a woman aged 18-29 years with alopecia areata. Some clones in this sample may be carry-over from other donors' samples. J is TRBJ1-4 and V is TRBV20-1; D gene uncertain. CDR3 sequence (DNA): TGCAGTGTTGCGAAGGGTGAAAAACTGTTTTTT. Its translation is CSVAKGEKLFF.